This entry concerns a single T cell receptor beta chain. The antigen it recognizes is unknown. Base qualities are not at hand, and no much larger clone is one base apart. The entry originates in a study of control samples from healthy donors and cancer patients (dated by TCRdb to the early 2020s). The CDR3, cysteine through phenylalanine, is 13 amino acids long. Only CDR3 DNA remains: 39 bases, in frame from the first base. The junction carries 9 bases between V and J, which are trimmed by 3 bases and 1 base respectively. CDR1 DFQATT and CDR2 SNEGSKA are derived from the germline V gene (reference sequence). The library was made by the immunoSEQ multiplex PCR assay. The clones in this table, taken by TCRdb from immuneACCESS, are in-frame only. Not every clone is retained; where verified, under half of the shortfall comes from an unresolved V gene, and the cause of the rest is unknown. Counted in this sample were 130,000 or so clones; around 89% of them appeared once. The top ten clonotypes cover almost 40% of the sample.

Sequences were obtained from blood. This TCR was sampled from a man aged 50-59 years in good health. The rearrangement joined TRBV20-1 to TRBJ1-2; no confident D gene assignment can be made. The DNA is TGCAGTGCTAGTTTTCGACTTAACTATGGCTACACCTTC. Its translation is CSASFRLNYGYTF.